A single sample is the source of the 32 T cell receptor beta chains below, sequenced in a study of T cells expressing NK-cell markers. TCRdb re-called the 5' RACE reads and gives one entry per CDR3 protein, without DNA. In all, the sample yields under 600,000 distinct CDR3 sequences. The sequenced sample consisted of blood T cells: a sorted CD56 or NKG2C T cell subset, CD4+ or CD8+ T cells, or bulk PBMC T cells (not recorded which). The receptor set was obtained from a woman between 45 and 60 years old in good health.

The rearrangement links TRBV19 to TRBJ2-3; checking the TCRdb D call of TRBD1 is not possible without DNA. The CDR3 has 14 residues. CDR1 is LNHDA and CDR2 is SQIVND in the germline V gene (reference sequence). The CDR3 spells CASSRTASTDTQYF.

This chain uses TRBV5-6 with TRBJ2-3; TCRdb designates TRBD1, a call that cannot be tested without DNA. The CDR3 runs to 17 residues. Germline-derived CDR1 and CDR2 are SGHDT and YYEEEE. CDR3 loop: CASSSPPGETLRGTQYF.

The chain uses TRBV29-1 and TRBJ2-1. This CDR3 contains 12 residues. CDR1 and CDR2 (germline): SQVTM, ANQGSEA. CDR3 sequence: CSVELGRNEQFF.

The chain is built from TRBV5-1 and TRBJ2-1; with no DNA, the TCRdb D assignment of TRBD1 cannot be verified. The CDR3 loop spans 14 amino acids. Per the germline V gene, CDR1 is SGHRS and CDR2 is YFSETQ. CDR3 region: CASSWGGQENEQFF. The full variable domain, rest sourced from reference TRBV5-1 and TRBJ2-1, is KAGVTQTPRYLIKTRGQQVTLSCSPISGHRSVSWYQQTPGQGLQFLFEYFSETQRNKGNFPGRFSGRQFSNSRSEMNVSTLELGDSALYLCASSWGGQENEQFFGPGTRLTVL.

CDR3 sequence reads: CATTGLGNEQFF. The chain recombines TRBV24-1 with TRBJ2-1; the D call from TCRdb, TRBD2, cannot be confirmed without DNA. CDR3 size: 12 residues. CDR1 KGHDR and CDR2 SFDVKD come from the germline V gene.

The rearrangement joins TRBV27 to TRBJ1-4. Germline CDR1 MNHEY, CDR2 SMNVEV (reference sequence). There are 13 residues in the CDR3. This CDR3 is CASKLGLGEKLFF.

CDR3 protein: CAWQAGGPIYEQFF. The rearrangement links TRBV30 to TRBJ2-1. Germline V gene sequence: CDR1 GTSNPN, CDR2 SVGIG (reference sequence). This CDR3 spans 14 amino acids.

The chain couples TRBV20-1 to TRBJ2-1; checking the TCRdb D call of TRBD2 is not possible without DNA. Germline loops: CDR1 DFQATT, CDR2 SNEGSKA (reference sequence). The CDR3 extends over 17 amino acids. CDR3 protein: CSAILAGGSWNYNEQFF.

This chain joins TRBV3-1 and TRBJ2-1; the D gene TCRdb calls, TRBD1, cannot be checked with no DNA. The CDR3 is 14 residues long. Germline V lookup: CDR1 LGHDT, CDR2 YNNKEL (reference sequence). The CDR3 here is CASSRDLTRNEQFF.

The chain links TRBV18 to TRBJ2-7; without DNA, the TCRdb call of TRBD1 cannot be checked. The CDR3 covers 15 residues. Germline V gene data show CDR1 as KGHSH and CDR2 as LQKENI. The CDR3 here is CASSPGTRSSYEQYF. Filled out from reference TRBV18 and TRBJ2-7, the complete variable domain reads NAGVMQNPRHLVRRRGQEARLRCSPMKGHSHVYWYRQLPEEGLKFMVYLQKENIIDESGMPKERFSAEFPKEGPSILRIQQVVRGDSAAYFCASSPGTRSSYEQYFGPGTRLTVT.

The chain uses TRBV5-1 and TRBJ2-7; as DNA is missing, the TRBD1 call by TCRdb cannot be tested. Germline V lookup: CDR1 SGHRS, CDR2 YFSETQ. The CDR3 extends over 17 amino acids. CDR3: CASSTEIRDHRHYEQYF.

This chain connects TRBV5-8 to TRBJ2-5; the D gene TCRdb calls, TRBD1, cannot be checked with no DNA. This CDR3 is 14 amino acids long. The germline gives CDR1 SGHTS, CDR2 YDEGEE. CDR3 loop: CASSFRQGRETQYF.

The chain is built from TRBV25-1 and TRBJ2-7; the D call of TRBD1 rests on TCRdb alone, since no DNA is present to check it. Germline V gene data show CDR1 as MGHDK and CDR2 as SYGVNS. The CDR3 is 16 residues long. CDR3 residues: CASSRTGTGALYEQYF.

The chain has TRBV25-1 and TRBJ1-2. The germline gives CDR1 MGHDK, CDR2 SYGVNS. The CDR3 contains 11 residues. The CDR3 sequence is CASSGESGYTF.

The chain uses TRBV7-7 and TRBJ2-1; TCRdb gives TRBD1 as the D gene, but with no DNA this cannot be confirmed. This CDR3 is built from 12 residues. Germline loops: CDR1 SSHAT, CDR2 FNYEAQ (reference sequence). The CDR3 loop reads CASSSDIGEQFF.

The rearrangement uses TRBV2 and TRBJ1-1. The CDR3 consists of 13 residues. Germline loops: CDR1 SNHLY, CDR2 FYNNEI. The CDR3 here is CATRQYMNTEAFF.

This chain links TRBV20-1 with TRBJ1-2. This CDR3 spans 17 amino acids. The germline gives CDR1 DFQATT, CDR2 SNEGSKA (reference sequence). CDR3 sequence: CSARDPLPRSGGQGYTF.

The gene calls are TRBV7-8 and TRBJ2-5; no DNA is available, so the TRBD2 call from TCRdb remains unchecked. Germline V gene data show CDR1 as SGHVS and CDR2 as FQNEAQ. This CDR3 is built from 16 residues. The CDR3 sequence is CASSLRPGLAGETQYF. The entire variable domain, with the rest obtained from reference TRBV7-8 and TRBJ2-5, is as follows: GAGVSQSPRYKVAKRGQDVALRCDPISGHVSLFWYQQALGQGPEFLTYFQNEAQLDKSGLPSDRFFAERPEGSVSTLKIQRTQQEDSAVYLCASSLRPGLAGETQYFGPGTRLLVL.

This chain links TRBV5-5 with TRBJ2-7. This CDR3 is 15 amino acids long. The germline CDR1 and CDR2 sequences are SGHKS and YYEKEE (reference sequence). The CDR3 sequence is CASSLDDLISYEQYF.

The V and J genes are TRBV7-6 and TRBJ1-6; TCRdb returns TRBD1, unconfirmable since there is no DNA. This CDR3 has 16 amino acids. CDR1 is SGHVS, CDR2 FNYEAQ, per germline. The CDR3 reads CASSLAPGQGGSPLHF.

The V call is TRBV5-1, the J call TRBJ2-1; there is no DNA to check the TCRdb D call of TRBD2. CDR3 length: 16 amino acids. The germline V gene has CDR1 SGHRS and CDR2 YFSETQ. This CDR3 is CASSAPSGRAKGEQFF. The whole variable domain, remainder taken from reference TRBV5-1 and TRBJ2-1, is KAGVTQTPRYLIKTRGQQVTLSCSPISGHRSVSWYQQTPGQGLQFLFEYFSETQRNKGNFPGRFSGRQFSNSRSEMNVSTLELGDSALYLCASSAPSGRAKGEQFFGPGTRLTVL.

Here the CDR3 reads CASSPPGWAGSYNEQFF. This chain joins TRBV18 and TRBJ2-1. CDR3 length: 17 residues. Per germline, CDR1 KGHSH and CDR2 LQKENI.

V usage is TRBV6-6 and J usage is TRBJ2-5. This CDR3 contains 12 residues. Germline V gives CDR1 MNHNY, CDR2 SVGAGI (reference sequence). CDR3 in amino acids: CASSTVQETQYF.

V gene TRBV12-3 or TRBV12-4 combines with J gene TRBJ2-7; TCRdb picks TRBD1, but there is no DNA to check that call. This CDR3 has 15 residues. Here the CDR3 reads CASRLDRVPSYEQYF.

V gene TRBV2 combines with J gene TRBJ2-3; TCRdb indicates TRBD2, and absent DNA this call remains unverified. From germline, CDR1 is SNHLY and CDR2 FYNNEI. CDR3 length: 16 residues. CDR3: CASGRGTSGLTDTQYF.

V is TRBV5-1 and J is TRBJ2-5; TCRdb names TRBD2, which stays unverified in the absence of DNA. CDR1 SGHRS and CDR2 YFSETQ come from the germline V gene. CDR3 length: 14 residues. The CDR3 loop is CASKLAEPQETQYF.

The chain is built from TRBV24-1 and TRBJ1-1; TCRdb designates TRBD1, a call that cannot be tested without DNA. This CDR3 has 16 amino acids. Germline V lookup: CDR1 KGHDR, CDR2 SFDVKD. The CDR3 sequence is CATSGGTGGVNTEAFF.

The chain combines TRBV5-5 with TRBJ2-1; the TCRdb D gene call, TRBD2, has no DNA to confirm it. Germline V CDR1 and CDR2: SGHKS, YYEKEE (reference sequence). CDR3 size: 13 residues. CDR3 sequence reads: CASSQNPDYLQFF.

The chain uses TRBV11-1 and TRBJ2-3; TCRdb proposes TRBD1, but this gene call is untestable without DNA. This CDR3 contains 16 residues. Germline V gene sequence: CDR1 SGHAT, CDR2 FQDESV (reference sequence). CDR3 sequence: CASSSWTAGVTDTQYF. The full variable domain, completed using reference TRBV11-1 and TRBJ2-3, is EAEVAQSPRYKITEKSQAVAFWCDPISGHATLYWYRQILGQGPELLVQFQDESVVDDSQLPKDRFSAERLKGVDSTLKIQPAELGDSAMYLCASSSWTAGVTDTQYFGPGTRLTVL.

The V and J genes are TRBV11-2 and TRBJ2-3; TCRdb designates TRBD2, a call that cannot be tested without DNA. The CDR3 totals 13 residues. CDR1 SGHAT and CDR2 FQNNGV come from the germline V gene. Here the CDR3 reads CASSFSTSGTQYF.

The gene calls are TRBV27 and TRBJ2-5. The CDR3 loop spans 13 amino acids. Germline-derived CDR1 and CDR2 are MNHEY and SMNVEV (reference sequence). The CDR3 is CASPKWRQETQYF.

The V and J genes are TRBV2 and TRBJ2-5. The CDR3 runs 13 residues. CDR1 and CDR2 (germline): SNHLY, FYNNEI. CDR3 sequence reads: CASRQMVQETQYF. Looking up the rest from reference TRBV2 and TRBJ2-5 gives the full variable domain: EPEVTQTPSHQVTQMGQEVILRCVPISNHLYFYWYRQILGQKVEFLVSFYNNEISEKSEIFDDQFSVERPDGSNFTLKIRSTKLEDSAMYFCASRQMVQETQYFGPGTRLLVL.